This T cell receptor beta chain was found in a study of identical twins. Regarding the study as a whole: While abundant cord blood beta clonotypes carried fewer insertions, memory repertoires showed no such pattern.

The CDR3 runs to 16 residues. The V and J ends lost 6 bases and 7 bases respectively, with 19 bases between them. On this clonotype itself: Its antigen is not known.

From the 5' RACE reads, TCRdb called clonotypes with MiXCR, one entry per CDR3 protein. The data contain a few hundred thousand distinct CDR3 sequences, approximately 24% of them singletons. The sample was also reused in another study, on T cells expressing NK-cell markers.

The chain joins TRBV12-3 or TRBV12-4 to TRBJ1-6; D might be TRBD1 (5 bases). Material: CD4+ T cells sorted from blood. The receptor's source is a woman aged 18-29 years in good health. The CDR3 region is CASSPTERGPNSPLHF. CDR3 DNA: TGTGCCAGCAGCCCAACTGAGAGGGGCCCCAATTCACCCCTCCACTTT.